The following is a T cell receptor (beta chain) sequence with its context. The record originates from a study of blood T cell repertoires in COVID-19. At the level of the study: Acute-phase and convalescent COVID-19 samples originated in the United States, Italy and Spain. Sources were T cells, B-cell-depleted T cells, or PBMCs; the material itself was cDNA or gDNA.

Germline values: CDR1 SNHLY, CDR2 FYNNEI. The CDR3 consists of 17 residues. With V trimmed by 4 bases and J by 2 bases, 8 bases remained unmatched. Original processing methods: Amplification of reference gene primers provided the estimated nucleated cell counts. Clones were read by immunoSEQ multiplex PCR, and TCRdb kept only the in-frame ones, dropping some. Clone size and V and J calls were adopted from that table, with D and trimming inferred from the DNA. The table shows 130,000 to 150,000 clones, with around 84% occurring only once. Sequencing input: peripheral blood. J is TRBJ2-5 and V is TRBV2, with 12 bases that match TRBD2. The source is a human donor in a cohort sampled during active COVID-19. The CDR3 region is CASSGASGGVSQETQYF. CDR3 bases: TGTGCCAGCAGTGGGGCTAGCGGGGGGGTATCTCAAGAGACCCAGTACTTC.